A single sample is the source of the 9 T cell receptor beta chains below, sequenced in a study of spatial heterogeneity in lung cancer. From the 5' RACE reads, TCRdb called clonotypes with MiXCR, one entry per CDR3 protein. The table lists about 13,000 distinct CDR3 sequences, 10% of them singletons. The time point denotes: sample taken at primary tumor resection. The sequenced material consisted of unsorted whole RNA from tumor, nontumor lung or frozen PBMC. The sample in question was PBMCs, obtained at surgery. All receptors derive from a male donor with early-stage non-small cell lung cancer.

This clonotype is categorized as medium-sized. CDR3 sequence: CASSLALGPTYEQYF. As DNA, the CDR3 is TGTGCCAGCAGCTTAGCCCTTGGCCCCACCTACGAGCAGTACTTC. The chain carries TRBV7-6 and TRBJ2-7, with D unresolved. CDR3 length equals 15 residues. The germline V gene has CDR1 SGHVS and CDR2 FNYEAQ. With 0 bases removed from V and 2 bases from J, the gap between germline ends came to 11 bases.

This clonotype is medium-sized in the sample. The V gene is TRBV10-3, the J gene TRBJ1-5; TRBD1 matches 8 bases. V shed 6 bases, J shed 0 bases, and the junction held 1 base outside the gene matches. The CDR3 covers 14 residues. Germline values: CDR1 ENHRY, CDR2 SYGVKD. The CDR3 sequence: CAIRGTGSNQPQHF. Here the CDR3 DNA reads TGTGCCATCAGGGGGACAGGTAGCAATCAGCCCCAGCATTTT.

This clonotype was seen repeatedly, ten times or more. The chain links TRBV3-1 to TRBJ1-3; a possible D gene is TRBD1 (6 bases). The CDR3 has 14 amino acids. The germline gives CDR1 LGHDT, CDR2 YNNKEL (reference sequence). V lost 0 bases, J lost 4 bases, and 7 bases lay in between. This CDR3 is CASSQDQGGNTIYF. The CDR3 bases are TGTGCCAGCAGCCAAGATCAGGGGGGAAACACCATATATTTT.

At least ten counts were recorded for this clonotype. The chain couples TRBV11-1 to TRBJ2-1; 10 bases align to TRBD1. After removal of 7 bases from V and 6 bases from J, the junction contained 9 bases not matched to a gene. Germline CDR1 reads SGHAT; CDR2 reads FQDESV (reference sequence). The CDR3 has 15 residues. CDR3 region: CASTPLRTGGNEQFF. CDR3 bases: TGTGCCAGCACACCCTTGAGGACAGGGGGCAATGAGCAGTTCTTC.

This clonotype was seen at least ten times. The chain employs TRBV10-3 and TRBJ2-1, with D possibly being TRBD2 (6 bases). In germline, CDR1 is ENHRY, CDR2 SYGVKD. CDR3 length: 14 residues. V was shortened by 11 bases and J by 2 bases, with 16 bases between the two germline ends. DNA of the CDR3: TGTGCCGTCACCTCCGGGACTCCCTACAATGAGCAGTTCTTC. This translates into CAVTSGTPYNEQFF.

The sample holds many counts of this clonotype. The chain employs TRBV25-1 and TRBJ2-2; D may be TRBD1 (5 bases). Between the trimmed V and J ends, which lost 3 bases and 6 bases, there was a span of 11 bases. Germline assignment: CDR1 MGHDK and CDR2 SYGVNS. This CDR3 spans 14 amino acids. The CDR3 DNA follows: TGTGCCAGCAGTGAGCCAGGGATGGCCGGGGAGCTGTTTTTT. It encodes CASSEPGMAGELFF.

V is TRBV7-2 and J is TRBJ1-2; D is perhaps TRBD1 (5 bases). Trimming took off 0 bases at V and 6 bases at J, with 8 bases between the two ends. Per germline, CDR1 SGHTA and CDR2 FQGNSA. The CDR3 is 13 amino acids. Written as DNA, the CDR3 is TGTGCCAGCAGCTTAGCGCTAGGGGATGGCTACACCTTC. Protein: CASSLALGDGYTF.

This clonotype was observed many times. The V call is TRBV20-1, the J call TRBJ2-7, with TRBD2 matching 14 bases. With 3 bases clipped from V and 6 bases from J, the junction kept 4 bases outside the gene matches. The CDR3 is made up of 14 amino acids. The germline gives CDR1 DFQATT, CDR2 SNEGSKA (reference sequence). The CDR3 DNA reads TGCAGTGCTAGCGGGACTAGCGGGAGACGCGAGCAGTACTTC. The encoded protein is CSASGTSGRREQYF.

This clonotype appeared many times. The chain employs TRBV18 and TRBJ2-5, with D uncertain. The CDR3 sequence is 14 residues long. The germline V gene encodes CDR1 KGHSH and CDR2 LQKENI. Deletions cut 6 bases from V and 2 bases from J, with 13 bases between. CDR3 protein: CASSPTLDQETQYF. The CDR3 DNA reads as TGTGCCAGCTCGCCCACATTGGATCAAGAGACCCAGTACTTC.